This TCR beta chain was found in a study of chemoradiotherapy in HPV16-positive cancers. Study context: Functional T-cell assays on two HPV16-positive patients' cells defined candidate HPV-specific clones and common TCR motifs.

The CDR3 totals 13 residues. CDR1 SGHNT and CDR2 YYREEE come from the germline V gene (reference sequence). Trimming took 4 bases from V and 0 from J, leaving 6 bases between them. Measured with immunoSEQ multiplex PCR; TCRdb has only the in-frame clones, and not every one. The sample shows roughly 13,000 clones, around 70% of them seen only once. Study-wide results and caveats: In HPV16-positive patients, HPV-responsive T-cell expansion tracked better recurrence-free survival. Non-HPV-specific T cells did not expand in tumors during treatment, whereas candidate HPV-specific clones and E7-related motifs did.

Details on this clone: As yet, its antigen is unknown.

Collection of the sample occurred from a patient who underwent chemoradiotherapy. The TCR originated in a human donor with HPV-associated anogenital cancer. The chain carries TRBV5-4 and TRBJ2-3; D is unclear. CDR3 sequence reads: CASSPYSTDTQYF. The CDR3 nucleotides are TGTGCCAGCAGCCCATACAGCACAGATACGCAGTATTTT.